This T cell receptor (beta chain) was captured in a study of T cell responses to AZD1222 COVID-19 vaccine. Study summary: Investigators merged groups given second doses at roughly 4 or roughly 12 weeks. General study findings and limits: Clonal diversity was possibly underestimated; the donors were predominantly white British and more often female.

Clones were read by immunoSEQ multiplex PCR, and TCRdb kept only the in-frame ones, dropping some. This table has 100,000 to 120,000 clones, approximately 90% appearing once. To note about this clone: Antigen specificity is unknown.

Germline V gives CDR1 SNHLY, CDR2 FYNNEI. V gave up 5 bases and J gave up 3 bases, with 8 bases separating them. The CDR3 is made up of 12 amino acids. The chain combines TRBV2 with TRBJ2-7; D call uncertain. The source was peripheral blood, collected on day 0 of AZD1222 vaccination. This TCR came from an adult in good health. CDR3 bases: TGTGCCAGCAGTCCGACGAACTACGAGCAGTACTTC. Translation gives CASSPTNYEQYF. The full variable domain, rest sourced from reference TRBV2 and TRBJ2-7, is EPEVTQTPSHQVTQMGQEVILRCVPISNHLYFYWYRQILGQKVEFLVSFYNNEISEKSEIFDDQFSVERPDGSNFTLKIRSTKLEDSAMYFCASSPTNYEQYFGPGTRLTVT.